The rows below give T cell receptor beta chains drawn from one sample of a study of regulatory T cells in long-lasting Graves disease. TCRdb reprocessed the multiplex PCR reads via MiXCR and lists one record per CDR3 protein. Of roughly 400,000 distinct CDR3 sequences listed, 20% to 25% are singletons. Sequencing was performed on peripheral blood mononuclear cells (PBMCs), taken when the disease was refractory, from a patient treated with antithyroid drugs. These receptors were taken from a female donor with Graves disease. The CDR3 runs from the conserved cysteine through the conserved F or W. A D gene is named only where the DNA matches it firmly. Clone sizes are given selectively: once, few, many, or a class where the clone is expanded.

v_call,clone_size,d_call,j_call,cdr3_aa,cdr3_nt
TRBV2,many,-,TRBJ1-3,CASSEGQRSGNTIYF,TGTGCCAGCAGTGAAGGACAGCGCTCTGGAAACACCATATATTTT
TRBV29-1,few,-,TRBJ2-2,CSVQRGEGELFF,TGCAGCGTTCAAAGGGGTGAAGGGGAGCTGTTTTTT
TRBV28,many,TRBD2,TRBJ2-7,CASSDRTSGSYEQYF,TGTGCCAGCAGTGATAGGACTAGCGGTTCCTACGAGCAGTACTTC
TRBV12-3/TRBV12-4,many,-,TRBJ2-5,CASSPHVPIETQYF,TGTGCCAGCAGTCCCCACGTCCCAATTGAGACCCAGTACTTC
TRBV20-1,few,TRBD2,TRBJ2-3,CSALSGGSGGPWGTDTQYF,TGCAGTGCCCTCTCGGGTGGTAGCGGGGGACCTTGGGGCACAGATACGCAGTATTTT
TRBV5-6,-,-,TRBJ1-5,CASSTSGTRSNQPQHF,TGTGCCAGCAGCACCTCGGGGACCCGGAGCAATCAGCCCCAGCATTTT
TRBV11-2,many,TRBD1,TRBJ1-2,CASSNSGTGSPLGYTF,TGTGCCAGCAGCAACTCCGGGACAGGGTCACCTCTTGGCTACACCTTC
TRBV28,-,TRBD2,TRBJ2-1,CASKGLADYNEQFF,TGTGCCTCGAAGGGACTAGCGGACTACAATGAGCAGTTCTTC
TRBV20-1,-,-,TRBJ1-1,CSLQGNTEAFF,TGCAGCCTCCAGGGGAACACTGAAGCTTTCTTT
TRBV7-2,many,TRBD2,TRBJ2-7,CASSLDSGRAGEQYF,TGTGCCAGCAGCTTAGACAGCGGGAGGGCCGGTGAGCAGTACTTC
TRBV12-3/TRBV12-4,many,-,TRBJ1-1,CASSLGRAFTEAFF,TGTGCCAGCAGTTTAGGCAGGGCCTTCACTGAAGCTTTCTTT
TRBV28,many,TRBD1,TRBJ2-7,CASSLRSPHRGPYEQYF,TGTGCCAGCAGTTTGCGTTCCCCCCACAGGGGGCCCTACGAGCAGTACTTC
TRBV6-1,few,-,TRBJ1-1,CASKTGMNTEAFF,TGTGCCAGCAAAACAGGAATGAACACTGAAGCTTTCTTT
TRBV19,-,-,TRBJ1-1,CASSIDGGLGTEAFF,TGTGCCAGTAGTATAGACGGCGGGCTCGGGACTGAAGCTTTCTTT
TRBV2,many,-,TRBJ1-2,CASTLTVNDGYTF,TGTGCCAGTACATTGACAGTGAATGATGGCTACACCTTC
TRBV7-2,many,-,TRBJ2-2,CASRGRIAGELFF,TGTGCCAGCAGGGGCCGAATAGCCGGGGAGCTGTTTTTT
TRBV6-1,-,TRBD2,TRBJ2-5,CASSPPDLGGRKTQYF,TGTGCCAGCAGTCCCCCCGACCTGGGCGGGAGAAAGACCCAGTACTTC
TRBV7-2,many,-,TRBJ2-7,CASSLGGGGAYEQYF,TGTGCCAGCAGCTTGGGAGGGGGGGGAGCCTACGAGCAGTACTTC
TRBV28,many,-,TRBJ2-7,CASTRITPYEQYF,TGTGCCAGCACACGGATAACTCCCTACGAGCAGTACTTC
TRBV28,many,TRBD1,TRBJ1-6,CASGPGQDNSPLHF,TGTGCCAGCGGACCAGGACAGGATAATTCACCCCTCCACTTT
TRBV28,many,-,TRBJ2-7,CASSGGTYEQYF,TGTGCCAGCAGTGGGGGTACCTACGAGCAGTACTTC
TRBV28,many,-,TRBJ1-1,CASTSSVGSTEAFF,TGTGCCAGCACCTCCTCCGTGGGGAGCACTGAAGCTTTCTTT
TRBV9,few,TRBD1,TRBJ1-3,CASSRGTGAGNTIYF,TGTGCCAGCAGCCGAGGGACAGGGGCTGGAAACACCATATATTTT
TRBV20-1,many,-,TRBJ1-4,CSAKRAVVEKLFF,TGCAGTGCGAAGAGGGCGGTAGTTGAAAAACTGTTTTTT
TRBV20-1,many,-,TRBJ2-6,CSARKAYSGANVLTF,TGCAGTGCTAGGAAGGCATACTCTGGGGCCAACGTCCTGACTTTC
TRBV3-1,many,-,TRBJ1-2,CASSQEGSRGGYTF,TGTGCCAGCAGCCAAGAAGGAAGTCGAGGTGGCTACACCTTC
TRBV20-1,-,-,TRBJ2-7,CSARGDGQAYEQYF,TGCAGTGCTAGGGGGGACGGACAAGCCTACGAGCAGTACTTC
TRBV27,many,TRBD1,TRBJ2-7,CAKATGTVYEQYF,TGTGCCAAGGCAACCGGGACAGTTTACGAGCAGTACTTC
TRBV11-2,many,TRBD2,TRBJ2-5,CASSLEGLGETQYF,TGTGCCAGCAGCTTAGAGGGACTAGGAGAGACCCAGTACTTC
TRBV20-1,-,TRBD2,TRBJ2-2,CSAPGTSGKDTGELFF,TGCAGTGCTCCCGGGACTAGCGGGAAGGACACCGGGGAGCTGTTTTTT
TRBV7-8,-,-,TRBJ2-7,CASSPTGAGTYEQYF,TGTGCCAGCAGCCCGACCGGGGCCGGGACCTACGAGCAGTACTTC
TRBV7-9,many,-,TRBJ2-7,CASSLAGFEQYF,TGTGCCAGCAGCTTAGCAGGGTTCGAGCAGTACTTC
TRBV12-3/TRBV12-4,-,TRBD1,TRBJ2-3,CASRADRGLVTQYF,TGTGCCAGCAGAGCCGACAGGGGGCTGGTTACGCAGTATTTT
TRBV28,many,TRBD1,TRBJ2-7,CASSLGQDDEQYF,TGTGCCAGCAGTTTAGGACAGGATGACGAGCAGTACTTC
TRBV28,-,-,TRBJ2-1,CASSSAEELISYNEQFF,TGTGCCAGCAGCTCAGCAGAAGAGTTAATCTCCTACAATGAGCAGTTCTTC
TRBV10-3,few,TRBD2,TRBJ2-5,CAISTSDQETQYF,TGTGCCATCAGCACTAGCGACCAAGAGACCCAGTACTTC
TRBV28,few,TRBD1,TRBJ2-7,CASRGQGSLGSPYEQYF,TGTGCCAGCCGCGGACAGGGGTCACTGGGTAGCCCCTACGAGCAGTACTTC
TRBV6-5,many,TRBD2,TRBJ2-6,CASSSLGRAGVGANVLTF,TGTGCCAGCAGTTCCCTTGGGAGGGCGGGAGTTGGGGCCAACGTCCTGACTTTC
TRBV6-2/TRBV6-3,-,-,TRBJ1-3,CASSYSSGSGNTIYF,TGTGCCAGCAGTTACTCGAGTGGATCTGGAAACACCATATATTTT
TRBV24-1,-,-,TRBJ2-3,CATSATGTEDTQYF,TGTGCCACCAGTGCTACAGGGACCGAGGATACGCAGTATTTT
TRBV20-1,many,TRBD2,TRBJ2-2,CSARGDRSGTGELFF,TGCAGTGCTCGGGGGGACCGGTCGGGGACCGGGGAGCTGTTTTTT
TRBV19,-,-,TRBJ2-7,CASSMVAFREQYF,TGTGCCAGTAGTATGGTAGCGTTTCGCGAGCAGTACTTC
TRBV2,-,-,TRBJ1-3,CASIQVGGSGNTIYF,TGTGCCAGCATTCAAGTGGGGGGCTCTGGAAACACCATATATTTT